This T cell receptor beta chain was sequenced for a study of blood T cells in healthy people across ages. The wider study: Every two T cells gave about one barcoded beta molecule via template switching.

PCR was performed a second time for about 7 to 12 cycles using a sample-barcoded 5' primer and a J-beta primer mix. TCRdb reanalysed the 5' RACE reads using MiXCR and keeps one entry per CDR3 protein. In the table there are about 1 million distinct CDR3 sequences, over 35% of which are singletons. Broader study findings: Roughly linear declines in TCR beta diversity per million T cells occurred with age. With naive T cell percentage, TCR beta diversity showed a strong correlation.

With respect to this clonotype: Antigen unknown.

The CDR3 has 15 residues. Per germline, CDR1 LNHNV and CDR2 YYDKDF (reference sequence). Trimming at V came to 4 bases and at J to 5 bases, leaving 6 bases not matched to a gene. V gene TRBV15 combines with J gene TRBJ2-4; 9 nucleotides line up with TRBD2. This clonotype originated in a woman aged 55-70 years in good health. The sequenced sample consisted of blood. CDR3: CATSTVAGVENIQYF. CDR3 DNA sequence: TGTGCCACCAGCACTGTAGCGGGAGTAGAAAACATTCAGTACTTC. Full variable domain (outside the CDR3, taken from reference TRBV15 and TRBJ2-4): DAMVIQNPRYQVTQFGKPVTLSCSQTLNHNVMYWYQQKSSQAPKLLFHYYDKDFNNEADTPDNFQSRRPNTSFCFLDIRSPGLGDTAMYLCATSTVAGVENIQYFGAGTRLSVL.